The clone carrying this TCR beta chain occurred once. This sample is drawn from a study of OX40 agonist ivuxolimab in advanced cancers. Study-level information: Eligibility rules accepted prior anti-PD-1, anti-PD-L1 or anti-CTLA-4 therapy, and 40% to 50% had some.

With V trimmed by 5 bases and J by 5 bases, 4 bases remained unmatched. This CDR3 has 15 amino acids. Germline V CDR1 and CDR2: SGHTA, FQGNSA. Sequencing was performed with immunoSEQ multiplex PCR; in TCRdb, only in-frame clones are kept and a portion is missing. In the table there are about 80,000 clones, around 85% of which are singletons. This TCR came from an adult with an advanced solid tumor such as melanoma, head and neck, liver or kidney cancer. The chain employs TRBV7-2 and TRBJ2-5; 14 positions match TRBD2. The starting material was CD4+ or CD8+ T cells sorted from blood, obtained in a trial of the OX40 agonist ivuxolimab. The CDR3, as DNA: TGTGCCAGCAGCGCGGGACTAGCGGGGGTGGAGACCCAGTACTTC. It codes for CASSAGLAGVETQYF.